The 21 T cell receptor beta chains in this list originate from one sample, sequenced in a study of post-analysis software for immune sequencing data. The study, taken as a whole, reports: Compared with controls, patients had more of 4 or 5 TRBV segments, including TRBV5-6, TRBV5-1 and TRBV20-1.

TCR beta cDNA libraries included unique molecular identifiers. Each CDR3 protein gets one entry after TCRdb re-called the PCR reads with MiXCR. The sample carries about 810,000 distinct CDR3 sequences, around 50% recorded once. No antigen is known for these receptors. The sequenced sample was blood. The receptors stem from a girl under 18 with multiple sclerosis.

This clonotype was seen more than once but under ten times. This rearrangement joins TRBV28 to TRBJ2-1; 13 positions agree with TRBD2. V dropped 4 bases and J dropped 2; count of bases not matched to a gene: 8. Germline V gene sequence: CDR1 MDHEN, CDR2 SYDVKM. CDR3 size: 18 residues. Here the CDR3 reads CASSYAGTSGDAYNEQFF. The CDR3 nucleotides read TGTGCCAGCAGTTACGCCGGGACTAGCGGGGACGCCTACAATGAGCAGTTCTTC.

The chain carries TRBV30 and TRBJ1-2; tentative D call: TRBD1 (5 bases). Trimming took 1 base from V and 4 from J, leaving 13 bases between them. Germline V gives CDR1 GTSNPN, CDR2 SVGIG (reference sequence). The CDR3 extends over 14 amino acids. The CDR3 DNA sequence: TGTGCCTGGAGTGGAGATAGGGGTCCCTATGGCTACACCTTC. Translated, it gives CAWSGDRGPYGYTF.

This clonotype was observed a few times. The chain has TRBV20-1 and TRBJ2-3; D gene ambiguous. V was clipped by 3 bases and J by 2 bases, with 6 bases between them. This CDR3 is built from 12 residues. Germline assignment: CDR1 DFQATT and CDR2 SNEGSKA (reference sequence). The CDR3 sequence: CSASGPTDTQYF. The CDR3 nucleotides read TGCAGTGCTAGCGGCCCCACAGATACGCAGTATTTT.

V and J are TRBV12-5 and TRBJ2-4; maybe TRBD1 (5 bases). Germline-derived CDR1 and CDR2 are LGHNT and FRNRAP. The CDR3 covers 15 residues. V lost 6 bases and J lost 10, with 22 bases in between. CDR3: CASGADHRSWTIQYF. In nucleotides, the CDR3 is TGTGCTAGTGGCGCCGACCACAGGAGCTGGACGATTCAGTACTTC.

In its sample, this clonotype was seen a few times. This chain connects TRBV6-8 to TRBJ2-4; 10 positions match TRBD1. There are 15 residues in the CDR3. Per germline, CDR1 MNHGY and CDR2 SAAAGT. Germline trimming cut 0 bases from V and 5 bases from J; bases unmatched to any gene: 1. The CDR3 DNA reads TGTGCCAGCAGTTACTCGACAGGGGGCGAAAACATTCAGTACTTC. Its protein is CASSYSTGGENIQYF.

This chain uses TRBV5-6 with TRBJ2-7; TRBD1 agrees at 10 bases. Trimming at V came to 3 bases and at J to 6 bases, leaving 6 bases not matched to a gene. Looked up from germline, CDR1 is SGHDT and CDR2 is YYEEEE. The CDR3 spans 14 residues. The CDR3 reads CASSSPGQGSEQYF. Here the CDR3 DNA reads TGTGCCAGCAGCTCGCCGGGACAGGGGAGCGAGCAGTACTTC.

The gene calls are TRBV9 and TRBJ2-5, with D perhaps matching TRBD1 (5 bases). The V end lost 3 bases, the J end lost 4 bases, and 16 bases lay between the germline ends. This CDR3 spans 15 amino acids. Germline lookup yields CDR1 SGDLS and CDR2 YYNGEE. CDR3 loop: CASSAHMGLPETQYF. CDR3 sequence (DNA): TGTGCCAGCAGCGCCCATATGGGGCTACCAGAGACCCAGTACTTC.

This chain joins TRBV2 and TRBJ2-2; D assignment may be TRBD1 or TRBD2 (5 bases each). Trimming shortened V by 8 bases and J by 4 bases, and 17 bases separated the two germline ends. Germline V gene lookup returns CDR1 SNHLY and CDR2 FYNNEI. The CDR3 extends over 15 amino acids. DNA of the CDR3: TGTGCCAGCCGAGGGACGGAGATACTCACCGGGGAGCTGTTTTTT. It yields the protein CASRGTEILTGELFF.

This clonotype was observed a handful of times. The chain links TRBV14 to TRBJ2-7, with a weak D call TRBD1 (6 bases). The CDR3 sequence is 14 residues long. Trimming left V 2 bases short and J 4 bases short, with 12 bases between. Germline V gives CDR1 SGHDN, CDR2 FVKESK. The CDR3 DNA follows: TGTGCCAGCAGCCAAAGGAACAGGGAATACGAGCAGTACTTC. It specifies CASSQRNREYEQYF.

This chain links TRBV5-1 with TRBJ1-2; 9 bases fit TRBD1. Trimming cost V 0 bases and J 4 bases; bases outside gene matches: 7. The CDR3 is made up of 16 amino acids. The germline CDR1 and CDR2 sequences are SGHRS and YFSETQ. CDR3: CASSLVTDRGFYGYTF. As DNA, the CDR3 is TGCGCCAGCAGCTTGGTAACGGACAGGGGTTTCTATGGCTACACCTTC.

The chain is built from TRBV12-3 or TRBV12-4 and TRBJ2-1; the D gene could be TRBD1 or TRBD2 (5 bases each). Trimming left V 8 bases short and J 3 bases short, with 17 bases between. This CDR3 is built from 15 residues. CDR3 residues: CASRGANLNYNEQFF. Here the CDR3 DNA reads TGTGCCAGCCGAGGGGCGAACCTAAACTACAATGAGCAGTTCTTC.

The gene calls are TRBV18 and TRBJ2-5, with D hard to call. This CDR3 is built from 13 residues. Germline values: CDR1 KGHSH, CDR2 LQKENI. The CDR3 region is CASSPPSVETQYF. The CDR3 region has the DNA TGTGCTAGCAGCCCCCCCTCCGTGGAGACCCAGTACTTC.

The CDR3 DNA sequence: TGTGCCACGCGTACAGGGACTGTGGGCACTGAAGCTTTCTTT. Encoded protein: CATRTGTVGTEAFF. This chain joins TRBV10-3 and TRBJ1-1; tentative D call: TRBD1 (6 bases). The CDR3 sequence is 14 residues long. V was shortened by 10 bases and J by 4 bases, with 19 bases between the two germline ends. Germline loops: CDR1 ENHRY, CDR2 SYGVKD.

The gene calls are TRBV20-1 and TRBJ2-5; D is ambiguous. The V and J ends lost 4 bases and 1 base respectively, with 10 bases between them. This CDR3 comprises 13 residues. Germline CDR1 and CDR2: DFQATT and SNEGSKA (reference sequence). In DNA, the CDR3 is TGCAGTGCTATAAGACACCTCCAAGAGACCCAGTACTTC. Its protein product is CSAIRHLQETQYF.

The chain has TRBV14 and TRBJ2-5; 11 nucleotides match TRBD2. The CDR3 length is 17 residues. Per the germline V gene, CDR1 is SGHDN and CDR2 is FVKESK. V gave up 1 base and J gave up 1 base; unmatched junction bases: 5. The CDR3 bases are TGTGCCAGCAGCCAAGTGCGGCTAGCGGGAGGCCAAGAGACCCAGTACTTC. Amino acids: CASSQVRLAGGQETQYF.

The chain combines TRBV7-9 with TRBJ2-4, with 9 bases that match TRBD2. The CDR3 extends over 16 amino acids. With 3 bases clipped from V and 0 bases from J, the junction kept 3 bases outside the gene matches. The germline CDR1 and CDR2 sequences are SEHNR and FQNEAQ (reference sequence). The CDR3 region is CASSFAAGGAKNIQYF. In DNA, the CDR3 is TGTGCCAGCAGCTTCGCAGCGGGGGGAGCCAAAAACATTCAGTACTTC.

This sequence joins TRBV3-1 and TRBJ2-1, with D hard to call. V gave up 1 base and J gave up 8 bases, with 15 bases separating them. The CDR3 is made up of 15 amino acids. Germline-derived CDR1 and CDR2 are LGHDT and YNNKEL (reference sequence). This chain's CDR3 is CASSQAVHSGHEQFF. The CDR3 nucleotides read TGTGCCAGCAGCCAAGCAGTACACTCCGGGCATGAGCAGTTCTTC.

The chain links TRBV6-5 to TRBJ2-1; the match to TRBD2 covers 8 bases. From germline, CDR1 is MNHEY and CDR2 SVGAGI. The ends lost 2 bases at V and 7 bases at J; junction bases unmatched: 10. The CDR3 is 16 amino acids. CDR3 amino acids: CASSYVLRGAGNEQFF. In DNA, the CDR3 is TGTGCCAGCAGTTACGTCTTGCGGGGGGCCGGGAATGAGCAGTTCTTC.

This chain uses TRBV24-1 with TRBJ2-3; D assignment may be TRBD1 or TRBD2 (6 bases each). CDR1 is KGHDR and CDR2 is SFDVKD in the germline V gene. Trimming left V 3 bases short and J 4 bases short, with 10 bases between. The CDR3 runs 14 residues. CDR3 DNA: TGTGCCACCAGTGATGCAGGGGAGGCAGATACGCAGTATTTT. This sequence encodes CATSDAGEADTQYF.

The chain joins TRBV19 to TRBJ2-1, with D unclear. The CDR3 extends over 14 amino acids. Germline-derived CDR1 and CDR2 are LNHDA and SQIVND (reference sequence). V lost 8 bases and J lost 3, with 14 bases in between. The CDR3 bases are TGTGCCAGTTCGGTGGGCCCCTTCTACAATGAGCAGTTCTTC. Translated, it gives CASSVGPFYNEQFF.

There are a few counts of this clonotype. The J gene is TRBJ2-6, the V gene TRBV14; D is unresolved. Trimming cost V 0 bases and J 4 bases, with 19 bases left between them. The germline V gene encodes CDR1 SGHDN and CDR2 FVKESK. This CDR3 comprises 19 residues. In DNA form, the CDR3 reads TGTGCCAGCAGCCAAGATCTATTGGGATTCACGGGCGGGGCCAACGTCCTGACTTTC. Protein: CASSQDLLGFTGGANVLTF. The variable domain in full, completed from reference TRBV14 and TRBJ2-6, reads EAGVTQFPSHSVIEKGQTVTLRCDPISGHDNLYWYRRVMGKEIKFLLHFVKESKQDESGMPNNRFLAERTGGTYSTLKVQPAELEDSGVYFCASSQDLLGFTGGANVLTFGAGSRLTVL.